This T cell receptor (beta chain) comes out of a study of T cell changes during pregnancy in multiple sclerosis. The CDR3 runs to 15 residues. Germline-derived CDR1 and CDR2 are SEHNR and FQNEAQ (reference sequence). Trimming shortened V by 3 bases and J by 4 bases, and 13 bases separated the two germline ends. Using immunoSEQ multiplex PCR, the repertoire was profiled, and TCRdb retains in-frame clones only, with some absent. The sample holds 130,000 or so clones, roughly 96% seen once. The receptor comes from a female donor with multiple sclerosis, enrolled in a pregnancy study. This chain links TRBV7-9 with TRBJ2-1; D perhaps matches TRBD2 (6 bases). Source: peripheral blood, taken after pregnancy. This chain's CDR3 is CASSFQTRLYNEQFF. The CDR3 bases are TGTGCCAGCAGCTTTCAGACTAGATTATACAATGAGCAGTTCTTC.